This is a list of T cell receptor beta chains from one sample in a study of post-analysis software for immune sequencing data. TCRdb redid the calling of the PCR reads with MiXCR, one entry per CDR3 protein. Counted here are approximately 360,000 distinct CDR3 sequences, around 33% occurring once; the ten biggest clones make up about an eighth. Sequencing was done on a sample of blood. These receptors came from a girl aged 10-17 years with multiple sclerosis. The CDR3 runs from the conserved cysteine through the conserved F or W. The D gene is left open where the match is weak. Size is stated for part of the rows, as once, few or many counts, or as a class when the clone is expanded.

CDR3nt	CDR3aa	d_gene	abundance	v_gene	j_gene
TGTGCCAGCAGCTTAGGGACAGTCATGAACACTGAAGCTTTCTTT	CASSLGTVMNTEAFF	.	few	TRBV7-2	TRBJ1-1
TGTACCAGCAGGGGACAGGGGGCGCCGTACGAGCAGTACTTC	CTSRGQGAPYEQYF	TRBD1	.	TRBV28	TRBJ2-7
TGTGCCAGCAGCTTAGTACCGGGACTAGCGGGGGAGGAGCAGTTCTTC	CASSLVPGLAGEEQFF	TRBD2	.	TRBV7-2	TRBJ2-1
TGTGCCAGCAGCCAAGATCTCGGGCAGCACGAGCAGTACTTC	CASSQDLGQHEQYF	.	few	TRBV4-2	TRBJ2-7
TGTGCCAGCAGCTTAGGCCGTTGGTCGGGGAATTCACCCCTCCACTTT	CASSLGRWSGNSPLHF	.	few	TRBV7-9	TRBJ1-6
TGTGCCAGCAGTGGCCGCGGCGAGCAGTACTTC	CASSGRGEQYF	.	.	TRBV12-3/TRBV12-4	TRBJ2-7
TGCAGCGCCCCCCTGGCAGATACCACAGATACGCAGTATTTT	CSAPLADTTDTQYF	.	.	TRBV29-1	TRBJ2-3
TGTGCCAGCAGTTCCCTCCGGGGGCGGGACGAGCAGTACTTC	CASSSLRGRDEQYF	.	.	TRBV28	TRBJ2-7
TGTGCCAGCAGTGCCGGGGGGGGACGGAAAAATGGCTACACCTTC	CASSAGGGRKNGYTF	.	.	TRBV2	TRBJ1-2
TGCAGTGCTAGCAGAGCGGGGGGGCACGAGCAGTACTTC	CSASRAGGHEQYF	TRBD2	.	TRBV20-1	TRBJ2-7
TGTGCCAGCAGCTTAACCAGACAGGGGATTGGGCAGTACTTC	CASSLTRQGIGQYF	TRBD1	few	TRBV13	TRBJ2-7
TGTGCCAGCAGTTATCACAGTTATAATTCACCCCTCCACTTT	CASSYHSYNSPLHF	.	few	TRBV28	TRBJ1-6
TGTGCCAGCAGCCCAGGGACAGGGGATCAGCCCCAGCATTTT	CASSPGTGDQPQHF	TRBD1	few	TRBV7-8	TRBJ1-5
TGCAGCCCGCTTCTAGCGGGGCCTTACCAAGAGACCCAGTACTTC	CSPLLAGPYQETQYF	TRBD2	few	TRBV29-1	TRBJ2-5
TGTGCCAGCAGCTTAGCTAGCGGGGGGTTCAATGAGCAGTTCTTC	CASSLASGGFNEQFF	TRBD2	many	TRBV7-2	TRBJ2-1
TGTGCCAGCAGCCAACTCAGGACAGCGGTGGAGCAGTACTTC	CASSQLRTAVEQYF	.	.	TRBV3-1	TRBJ2-7
TGTGCCAGCAGTGAATCCCGGACTAGCAACACAGATACGCAGTATTTT	CASSESRTSNTDTQYF	TRBD2	few	TRBV25-1	TRBJ2-3
TGTGCCAGCAGTCCCGGGACTAGCGGAATCAATGAGCAGTTCTTC	CASSPGTSGINEQFF	TRBD2	.	TRBV13	TRBJ2-1
TGTGCCAGCAGTTTATTAAGGGGACGAACCTACGAGCAGTACTTC	CASSLLRGRTYEQYF	.	.	TRBV12-3/TRBV12-4	TRBJ2-7
TGCAGCGACGGTTATCTGGGGCAAGGCGGTTCACCCCTCCACTTT	CSDGYLGQGGSPLHF	.	once	TRBV29-1	TRBJ1-6
TGTGCCACCACCCCCCACTCGGTGATGGGGCAGCCCCAGCATTTT	CATTPHSVMGQPQHF	.	.	TRBV15	TRBJ1-5
TGCAGTGCTAGCAAGTCGGGAGGTTCTTTTGATACGCAGTATTTT	CSASKSGGSFDTQYF	TRBD2	few	TRBV20-1	TRBJ2-3
TGTGCCAGCAGGGGGACAGGGGTGGGAGCTGAAGCTTTCTTT	CASRGTGVGAEAFF	TRBD1	.	TRBV2	TRBJ1-1
TGTGCCAGCAGCTTAGACCAGCGCAATCAGCCCCAGCATTTT	CASSLDQRNQPQHF	.	.	TRBV7-2	TRBJ1-5
TGTGCCAGCAGGCCCCTCCCCTCGGCCGTAGATACGCAGTATTTT	CASRPLPSAVDTQYF	.	few	TRBV12-3/TRBV12-4	TRBJ2-3
TGTGCCAGCAGTTGGGAAGGACACAAGGGCACAGATACGCAGTATTTT	CASSWEGHKGTDTQYF	.	.	TRBV12-3/TRBV12-4	TRBJ2-3
TGTGCCAGCAGCCCGAAGACAGGAGTGGACACTGAAGCTTTCTTT	CASSPKTGVDTEAFF	.	.	TRBV5-6	TRBJ1-1
TGTGCCAGCAGCTTAGGAGCGGGGGGCGGAGATACGCAGTATTTT	CASSLGAGGGDTQYF	TRBD2	few	TRBV7-9	TRBJ2-3
TGCGCCAGCAGCCAGGACACCCAGGGTGGCTACACCTTC	CASSQDTQGGYTF	.	.	TRBV5-1	TRBJ1-2
TGTGCCAGCGGGAAGGGTTTAAGCGATCAGCCCCAGCATTTT	CASGKGLSDQPQHF	.	few	TRBV2	TRBJ1-5
TGTGCCAGCAGCTTACAACAGGGGACAGATACGCAGTATTTT	CASSLQQGTDTQYF	TRBD1	.	TRBV7-2	TRBJ2-3
TGCGCCAGCAGCCAAGCGCTAGCGGGGGGGCAGGCAGATACGCAGTATTTT	CASSQALAGGQADTQYF	TRBD2	few	TRBV4-3	TRBJ2-3
TGTGCCAGCAGTTCCGGGACAGGGAACAATCAGCCCCAGCATTTT	CASSSGTGNNQPQHF	TRBD1	.	TRBV6-1	TRBJ1-5
TGTGCCAGCAGCTTGGAGGGTGGTAAAGAGACCCAGTACTTC	CASSLEGGKETQYF	.	.	TRBV5-4	TRBJ2-5
TGTGCCAGCAGCTTATTCCCGGGTTCGTACGAGCAGTACTTC	CASSLFPGSYEQYF	.	few	TRBV7-2	TRBJ2-7
TGTGCCAGCAAGGCGGGCGTTAGCAATCAGCCCCAGCATTTT	CASKAGVSNQPQHF	.	.	TRBV6-1	TRBJ1-5
TGTGCCAGCAGCGTATGGCAGGCGACCTCCTACAATGAGCAGTTCTTC	CASSVWQATSYNEQFF	.	few	TRBV9	TRBJ2-1
TGTGCCAGCAGGTCGGGGAGCGATGAGCAGTTCTTC	CASRSGSDEQFF	.	once	TRBV7-9	TRBJ2-1
TGTGCCAGTACCCCAGGGGCCCCCTACAATGAGCAGTTCTTC	CASTPGAPYNEQFF	.	.	TRBV19	TRBJ2-1